This entry lists 18 T cell receptor beta chains sequenced from one sample in a study of T-cell memory formation after mild COVID-19. MiXCR, applied by TCRdb to the 5' RACE reads, yields one record per CDR3 protein. The sample holds nearly 110,000 distinct CDR3 sequences, about 15% seen once. The specimen was PBMCs or a T cell subset sorted from them (not recorded which). These receptors all stem from a man between 18 and 29 years old who had mild COVID-19 (a few samples of this study predate the infection). Cell type and time point are not known.

Only a few counts were recorded for this clonotype. This chain links TRBV7-6 with TRBJ2-2, with 8 bases lining up with TRBD1. Germline trimming cut 5 bases from V and 5 bases from J; bases unmatched to any gene: 4. Germline-derived CDR1 and CDR2 are SGHVS and FNYEAQ. The CDR3 runs to 14 residues. The CDR3 is CASSEDRGTGELFF. CDR3 coding DNA: TGTGCCAGCAGCGAAGACAGGGGTACCGGGGAGCTGTTTTTT.

This clonotype appeared a few times. The chain has TRBV7-9 and TRBJ1-6; a weak D match, TRBD1 (6 bases). The CDR3 contains 14 residues. The V and J ends lost 4 bases and 5 bases respectively, with 9 bases between them. The V gene's germline CDR1 is SEHNR and CDR2 FQNEAQ (reference sequence). For the CDR3, the DNA is TGTGCCAGCAGCTGGGCAGGGGATAATTCACCCCTCCACTTT. Its translation: CASSWAGDNSPLHF. Based on the CDR3 plus reference TRBV7-9 and TRBJ1-6, the full variable domain is DTGVSQNPRHKITKRGQNVTFRCDPISEHNRLYWYRQTLGQGPEFLTYFQNEAQLEKSRLLSDRFSAERPKGSFSTLEIQRTEQGDSAMYLCASSWAGDNSPLHFGNGTRLTVT.

The V gene is TRBV10-2, the J gene TRBJ2-2, with TRBD2 identical over 11 bases. The V and J ends lost 8 bases and 7 bases, in that order; junction bases with no gene match: 9. The CDR3 has 15 residues. CDR1 WSHSY and CDR2 SAAADI come from the germline V gene. CDR3 amino acids: CASFTTSGAGGELFF. DNA of the CDR3: TGCGCCAGCTTTACGACTAGCGGGGCGGGCGGGGAGCTGTTTTTT.

This clonotype was observed a few times. The chain has TRBV14 and TRBJ2-7; D tentatively fits TRBD1 or TRBD2 (5 bases each). Per the germline V gene, CDR1 is SGHDN and CDR2 is FVKESK. The V end lost 0 bases, the J end lost 6 bases, and 9 bases lay between the germline ends. The CDR3 contains 13 residues. CDR3 DNA sequence: TGTGCCAGCAGCCAAGACCCAGGGAGCGAGCAGTACGTC. Translating gives CASSQDPGSEQYV.

The chain carries TRBV12-3 or TRBV12-4 and TRBJ2-7, with D tentatively TRBD2 (7 bases). This CDR3 is 14 amino acids long. The V gene lost 3 bases and the J gene lost 4 bases, with 13 bases spanning the gap. DNA of the CDR3: TGTGCCAGCAGTTTGGGAGGGGGAGGTTACGAGCAGTACTTC. Protein product: CASSLGGGGYEQYF.

In its sample, this clonotype was seen a few times. The chain is built from TRBV10-2 and TRBJ1-1, with 7 bases that match TRBD1. Per germline, CDR1 WSHSY and CDR2 SAAADI. Trimming cost V 8 bases and J 6 bases; bases outside gene matches: 15. CDR3 size: 15 residues. The CDR3 protein is CASGGRTGLMAEAFF. CDR3 nucleotide sequence: TGCGCCAGCGGAGGACGGACAGGCTTGATGGCTGAAGCTTTCTTT.

This clonotype was recorded at least ten times. The gene calls are TRBV7-8 and TRBJ2-4; 7 bases match TRBD1. Per the germline V gene, CDR1 is SGHVS and CDR2 is FQNEAQ. CDR3 length equals 14 residues. The V and J ends lost 0 bases and 4 bases, in that order; junction bases with no gene match: 0. CDR3 protein: CASSLADRKNIQYF. CDR3 DNA: TGTGCCAGCAGCTTAGCGGACAGGAAAAACATTCAGTACTTC.

Here the CDR3 DNA reads TGTGCCAGTTTAGCGCCCGGCGACATGAGCCTTTCGGGCTACACCTTC. It specifies CASLAPGDMSLSGYTF. The chain is built from TRBV19 and TRBJ1-2; D is unclear. Germline CDR1 and CDR2: LNHDA and SQIVND (reference sequence). Trimming left V 8 bases short and J 8 bases short, with 27 bases between. The CDR3 consists of 16 residues.

The sample holds a few counts of this clonotype. This chain links TRBV7-9 with TRBJ2-3, with a weak D call TRBD2 (5 bases). V shed 4 bases and J shed 2 bases, with 13 bases lying between them. The CDR3 extends over 15 amino acids. The germline V gene encodes CDR1 SEHNR and CDR2 FQNEAQ (reference sequence). The CDR3 is CASSSPTGDTDTQYF. DNA of the CDR3: TGTGCCAGCAGCTCTCCGACCGGGGACACAGATACGCAGTATTTT. Looking up the rest from reference TRBV7-9 and TRBJ2-3 gives the full variable domain: DTGVSQNPRHKITKRGQNVTFRCDPISEHNRLYWYRQTLGQGPEFLTYFQNEAQLEKSRLLSDRFSAERPKGSFSTLEIQRTEQGDSAMYLCASSSPTGDTDTQYFGPGTRLTVL.

This clonotype was seen a few times. The V call is TRBV5-6, the J call TRBJ2-1; D is possibly TRBD2 (5 bases). CDR1 and CDR2 from the germline V gene are SGHDT and YYEEEE. CDR3 length: 14 amino acids. Trimming took off 1 base at V and 10 bases at J, with 15 bases between the two ends. The CDR3 nucleotides are TGTGCCAGCAGCTTGTACCGGGGTCCCTGGGAGCAGTTCTTC. It yields the protein CASSLYRGPWEQFF.

The V gene is TRBV12-3 or TRBV12-4, the J gene TRBJ1-5; D not resolved. CDR3 length: 11 residues. Trimming pared 6 bases from V and 9 bases from J, leaving 9 bases between. The CDR3 loop reads CASSTRWPQHF. The CDR3 DNA follows: TGTGCCAGCAGCACTCGGTGGCCCCAGCATTTT.

This clonotype was counted a few times. V and J are TRBV9 and TRBJ2-7; D is perhaps TRBD1 (6 bases). With 3 bases removed from V and 1 base from J, the gap between germline ends came to 20 bases. The CDR3 has 17 residues. Germline V lookup: CDR1 SGDLS, CDR2 YYNGEE. CDR3 in amino acids: CASSEGKNRDKSYEQYV. The CDR3 nucleotides are TGTGCCAGCAGCGAGGGGAAGAACAGGGATAAGTCCTACGAGCAGTACGTC.

The chain is built from TRBV28 and TRBJ2-7; 7 bases line up with TRBD1. The CDR3 covers 17 residues. CDR1 is MDHEN, CDR2 SYDVKM, per germline. The V gene end was trimmed by 3 bases and the J gene end by 1 base; junction bases not matched to a gene: 12. The CDR3 reads CASSLLFPLQGSYEQYV. CDR3 in DNA: TGTGCCAGCAGTTTGTTGTTCCCCCTACAGGGGTCCTACGAGCAGTACGTC.

The table lists this clonotype with many counts. V is TRBV7-9 and J is TRBJ1-6; D possibly corresponds to TRBD1 (5 bases). CDR1 SEHNR and CDR2 FQNEAQ come from the germline V gene (reference sequence). The CDR3 sequence is 14 residues long. Trimming left V 3 bases short and J 10 bases short, with 13 bases between. The CDR3 DNA is TGTGCCAGCAGCTTTGGGACGGCGGACTCACCCCTCCACTTT. It translates to CASSFGTADSPLHF.

The chain recombines TRBV14 with TRBJ2-1; the D is unclear. There are 14 residues in the CDR3. Germline V gene lookup returns CDR1 SGHDN and CDR2 FVKESK. The germline V and J ends were trimmed by 1 base and 3 bases, with 7 bases remaining between them. The CDR3 DNA reads TGTGCCAGCAGCCAAGGGCGGCTCTACAATGAGCAGTTCTTC. Translating gives CASSQGRLYNEQFF. Based on the CDR3 plus reference TRBV14 and TRBJ2-1, the full variable domain is EAGVTQFPSHSVIEKGQTVTLRCDPISGHDNLYWYRRVMGKEIKFLLHFVKESKQDESGMPNNRFLAERTGGTYSTLKVQPAELEDSGVYFCASSQGRLYNEQFFGPGTRLTVL.

V gene TRBV4-2 combines with J gene TRBJ2-5, with TRBD2 identical over 13 bases. The trim removed 2 bases at V and 4 bases at J, leaving 7 bases unmatched. Per germline, CDR1 LGHNA and CDR2 YNFKEQ. The CDR3 has 17 amino acids. CDR3 sequence (DNA): TGTGCCAGCAGCCAAAGACTAGCGGGGGGTATGAGAGAGACCCAGTACTTC. It specifies CASSQRLAGGMRETQYF.

This clonotype came up a few times. The V gene is TRBV6-2 or TRBV6-3, the J gene TRBJ2-7; TRBD2 aligns across 11 bases. This CDR3 contains 16 residues. Trimming removed 0 bases from V and 2 bases from J; junction bases left unmatched: 3. Germline CDR1 MNHEY, CDR2 SVGEGT. CDR3 DNA: TGTGCCAGCAGTTACTCGACTAGCGGGGCTACCTACGAGCAGTACGTC. Amino acids: CASSYSTSGATYEQYV.

This clonotype was counted between two and nine times. This chain joins TRBV12-3 or TRBV12-4 and TRBJ1-2, with 7 bases fitting TRBD1. The ends lost 6 bases at V and 2 bases at J; junction bases unmatched: 6. The CDR3 loop spans 14 amino acids. In nucleotides, the CDR3 is TGTGCCAGCAGATCCATGACAGGGAACTATGGCTACACCTTC. Amino acids: CASRSMTGNYGYTF.